This T cell receptor beta chain comes out of a study of T cell therapy after organ transplantation. In the study overall: Therapy products were autologous CMV-specific T cells, peptide-expanded for about 2 weeks.

With 6 bases removed from V and 7 bases from J, the gap between germline ends came to 9 bases. This CDR3 comprises 11 residues. Per the germline V gene, CDR1 is MNHEY and CDR2 is SVGAGI. This clone showed up just a few times. The antigen is undetermined. Sample time point: 4-8 weeks after completion of therapy. The repertoire was sequenced with immunoSEQ multiplex PCR; TCRdb's copy has only in-frame clones and lacks some. The repertoire holds 3,400 or so clones, with 55% to 70% as singletons. Sequencing used CD8+ T cells from blood, obtained after autologous CMV-specific T cell therapy. The chain uses TRBV6-5 and TRBJ1-2, with D possibly matching TRBD1 (5 bases). This clonotype originated in a human patient who had received a solid organ transplant and had CMV disease. T cells may partly derive from the graft donor. DNA of the CDR3: TGTGCCAGCAGGACCCAGGGTGGCTACACCTTC. It translates to CASRTQGGYTF.